This is a list of T cell receptor beta chains from one sample in a study of low-dose radiotherapy and immunotherapy resistance in tumors. TCRdb recomputed calls from the reads with MiXCR, one row per CDR3 protein. Among tens of thousands of distinct CDR3 sequences listed, about 17% were seen once. The sequencing used PBMCs, collected after low-dose radiotherapy plus immunotherapy. All receptors derive from a male donor with prostate cancer. CDR3s include the opening cysteine and the closing phenylalanine or tryptophan. The order of the fields is V gene, J gene, D gene, clone size, CDR3 protein, CDR3 DNA. A D gene is named only where the DNA matches it firmly. Expanded clones get a size class; other rows say once, few or many, or leave the size out.

v_gene: TRBV20-1
j_gene: TRBJ2-7
d_gene: NA
abundance: NA
CDR3aa: CSAGELTHEQYF
CDR3nt: TGCAGTGCGGGAGAATTGACCCACGAGCAGTACTTC

v_gene: TRBV19
j_gene: TRBJ2-3
d_gene: NA
abundance: many
CDR3aa: CASSKNPTSDTQYF
CDR3nt: TGTGCCAGTAGTAAAAACCCAACGTCAGATACGCAGTATTTT

v_gene: TRBV11-2
j_gene: TRBJ1-1
d_gene: NA
abundance: many
CDR3aa: CASSAIWGAVNTEAFF
CDR3nt: TGTGCCAGCAGCGCCATATGGGGGGCCGTGAACACTGAAGCTTTCTTT

v_gene: TRBV28
j_gene: TRBJ2-7
d_gene: TRBD2
abundance: many
CDR3aa: CASSTGLSAYEQYF
CDR3nt: TGTGCCAGCAGCACGGGACTATCCGCCTACGAGCAGTACTTC

v_gene: TRBV4-1
j_gene: TRBJ2-6
d_gene: TRBD2
abundance: many
CDR3aa: CASSLLAQLAGISGANVLTF
CDR3nt: TGCGCCAGCAGCCTCCTCGCCCAGCTAGCGGGGATCTCTGGGGCCAACGTCCTGACTTTC

v_gene: TRBV20-1
j_gene: TRBJ1-5
d_gene: TRBD1
abundance: many
CDR3aa: CSAKRDTGAGNQPQHF
CDR3nt: TGCAGTGCTAAGAGAGATACAGGGGCCGGGAATCAGCCCCAGCATTTT

v_gene: TRBV24-1
j_gene: TRBJ2-2
d_gene: NA
abundance: many
CDR3aa: CATSDPGAPNTGELFF
CDR3nt: TGTGCCACCAGTGATCCAGGGGCGCCGAACACCGGGGAGCTGTTTTTT

v_gene: TRBV4-1
j_gene: TRBJ2-1
d_gene: TRBD2
abundance: many
CDR3aa: CASSQEDTSGAPQFF
CDR3nt: TGTGCCAGCAGCCAAGAAGATACTAGCGGGGCACCGCAGTTCTTC

v_gene: TRBV4-3
j_gene: TRBJ1-3
d_gene: NA
abundance: NA
CDR3aa: CASRGQLSGNTIYF
CDR3nt: TGCGCCAGCAGAGGACAGCTCTCTGGAAACACCATATATTTT

v_gene: TRBV7-2
j_gene: TRBJ1-5
d_gene: NA
abundance: many
CDR3aa: CASSLVGNQPQHF
CDR3nt: TGTGCCAGCAGCTTAGTAGGCAATCAGCCCCAGCATTTT

v_gene: TRBV23-1
j_gene: TRBJ1-5
d_gene: NA
abundance: NA
CDR3aa: CASSQWCTGRQPQHF
CDR3nt: TGCGCCAGCAGTCAATGGTGTACGGGAAGACAGCCCCAGCATTTT

v_gene: TRBV27
j_gene: TRBJ2-7
d_gene: NA
abundance: few
CDR3aa: CASSLLGTWSGEQYF
CDR3nt: TGTGCCAGCAGTTTATTGGGGACATGGAGCGGCGAGCAGTACTTC

v_gene: TRBV7-2
j_gene: TRBJ2-2
d_gene: NA
abundance: many
CDR3aa: CASSLAGEGTGELFF
CDR3nt: TGTGCCAGCAGCTTAGCGGGAGAGGGAACCGGGGAGCTGTTTTTT

v_gene: TRBV6-6
j_gene: TRBJ1-6
d_gene: TRBD1
abundance: many
CDR3aa: CASSYSAGTGVNSPLHF
CDR3nt: TGTGCCAGCAGTTACTCCGCCGGGACAGGGGTTAATTCACCCCTCCACTTT

v_gene: TRBV27
j_gene: TRBJ1-1
d_gene: TRBD1
abundance: many
CDR3aa: CASSLGDRAGWNEAFF
CDR3nt: TGTGCCAGCAGTTTAGGGGACAGGGCTGGATGGAATGAAGCTTTCTTT

v_gene: TRBV5-6
j_gene: TRBJ1-5
d_gene: TRBD1
abundance: many
CDR3aa: CASSLAGGGGQPQHF
CDR3nt: TGTGCCAGCAGCTTGGCAGGGGGCGGGGGTCAGCCCCAGCATTTT

v_gene: TRBV27
j_gene: TRBJ2-2
d_gene: TRBD2
abundance: NA
CDR3aa: CASSHRTSGGTNTGELFF
CDR3nt: TGTGCCAGCAGTCACCGGACTAGCGGAGGAACGAACACCGGGGAGCTGTTTTTT

v_gene: TRBV23-1
j_gene: TRBJ2-7
d_gene: TRBD1
abundance: few
CDR3aa: CASRSGTGSLHEQYF
CDR3nt: TGCGCCAGCCGATCCGGGACAGGGAGCCTACACGAGCAGTACTTC

v_gene: TRBV5-3
j_gene: TRBJ2-3
d_gene: NA
abundance: NA
CDR3aa: CAGTQGLGGTDTQYF
CDR3nt: TGTGCCGGGACCCAGGGTTTGGGCGGCACAGATACGCAGTATTTT

v_gene: TRBV7-6
j_gene: TRBJ2-7
d_gene: TRBD2
abundance: many
CDR3aa: CASGAGGIYEQYF
CDR3nt: TGTGCCAGCGGGGCGGGAGGCATCTACGAGCAGTACTTC

v_gene: TRBV28
j_gene: TRBJ2-7
d_gene: NA
abundance: many
CDR3aa: CASSRRDEQYF
CDR3nt: TGTGCCAGCAGCCGCCGGGACGAGCAGTACTTC

v_gene: TRBV5-1
j_gene: TRBJ2-1
d_gene: NA
abundance: NA
CDR3aa: CASSFARATYNEQFF
CDR3nt: TGCGCCAGCAGCTTTGCTAGGGCCACCTACAATGAGCAGTTCTTC

v_gene: TRBV6-2/TRBV6-3
j_gene: TRBJ1-5
d_gene: NA
abundance: many
CDR3aa: CASSYHSNQPQHF
CDR3nt: TGTGCCAGCAGTTATCATAGCAATCAGCCCCAGCATTTT

v_gene: TRBV29-1
j_gene: TRBJ2-1
d_gene: NA
abundance: many
CDR3aa: CSAIQGLSADSSYNEQFF
CDR3nt: TGCAGCGCAATACAGGGACTTTCAGCCGATAGCTCCTACAATGAGCAGTTCTTC

v_gene: TRBV2
j_gene: TRBJ2-5
d_gene: NA
abundance: many
CDR3aa: CASRGQRLETQYF
CDR3nt: TGTGCCAGCCGAGGACAGAGGTTGGAGACCCAGTACTTC

v_gene: TRBV6-2/TRBV6-3
j_gene: TRBJ1-1
d_gene: NA
abundance: many
CDR3aa: CASMVGGALTEAFF
CDR3nt: TGTGCCAGCATGGTGGGGGGGGCTCTCACTGAAGCTTTCTTT

v_gene: TRBV6-4
j_gene: TRBJ2-7
d_gene: TRBD1
abundance: many
CDR3aa: CASSAWTGQEQYF
CDR3nt: TGTGCCAGCAGTGCCTGGACAGGGCAAGAGCAGTACTTC